This T cell receptor (beta chain) was documented in a study of shared clonotypes between healthy human individuals. Trimming removed 1 base at V and 0 bases at J, with 4 bases between. Per the germline V gene, CDR1 is LGHNA and CDR2 is YSLEER. CDR3 size: 14 residues. Regarding the study as a whole: The study found about 5% of naive CD4 clonotypes shared across four donors. Though the depth was large, rarefaction showed that sorted-subset sequencing was incomplete.

Naive CD8 cells, CD45RO-negative and positively selected for CCR7, excluded terminally differentiated effector memory CD45RA+ cells. Every contributor of samples was a Caucasian grown-up residing in Nashville, Tennessee. Regarding this clone: The antigen is unknown.

In the original workflow: Junction-only immunoSEQ sequences carried no quality scores, so filtering differed. Clones were read by immunoSEQ multiplex PCR, and TCRdb kept only the in-frame ones, dropping some. V, J and clone size are those of that table, while D and trimming were read from the DNA. The table records some 2 million clones, around 96% of them present only once. The sequence came from a man younger than 35 in good health. This chain joins TRBV4-3 and TRBJ1-3; the D is unclear. The specimen was naive CD8+ T cells sorted from blood. Here the CDR3 DNA reads TGCGCCAGCAGCCAAGGGAGCTCTGGAAACACCATATATTTT. Translating gives CASSQGSSGNTIYF.